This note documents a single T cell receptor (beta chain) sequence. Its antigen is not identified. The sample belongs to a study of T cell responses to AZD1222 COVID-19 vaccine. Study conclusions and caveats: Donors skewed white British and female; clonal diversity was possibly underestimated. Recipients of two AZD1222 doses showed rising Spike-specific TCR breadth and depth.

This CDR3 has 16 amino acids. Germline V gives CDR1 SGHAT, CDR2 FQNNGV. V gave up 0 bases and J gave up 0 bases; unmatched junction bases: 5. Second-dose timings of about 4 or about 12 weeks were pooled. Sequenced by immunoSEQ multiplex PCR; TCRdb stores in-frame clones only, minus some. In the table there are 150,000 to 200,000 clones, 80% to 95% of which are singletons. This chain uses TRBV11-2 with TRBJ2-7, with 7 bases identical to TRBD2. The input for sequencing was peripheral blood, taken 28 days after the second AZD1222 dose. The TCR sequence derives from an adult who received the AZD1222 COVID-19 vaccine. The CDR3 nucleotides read TGTGCCAGCAGCTTAGATGGGGTAGCGGGCTCCTACGAGCAGTACTTC. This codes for CASSLDGVAGSYEQYF.